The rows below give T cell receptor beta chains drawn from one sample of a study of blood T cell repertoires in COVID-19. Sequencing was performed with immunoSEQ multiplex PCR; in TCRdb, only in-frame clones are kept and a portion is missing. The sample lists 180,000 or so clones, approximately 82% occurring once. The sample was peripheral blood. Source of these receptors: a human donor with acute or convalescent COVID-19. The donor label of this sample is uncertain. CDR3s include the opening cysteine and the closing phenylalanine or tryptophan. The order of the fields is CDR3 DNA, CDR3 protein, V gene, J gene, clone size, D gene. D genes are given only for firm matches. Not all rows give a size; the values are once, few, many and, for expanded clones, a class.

cdr3_nt: TGTGCCAGCAAAAGGGACAGGGGGACCTACAATGAGCAGTTCTTC; cdr3_aa: CASKRDRGTYNEQFF; v_call: TRBV6-5; j_call: TRBJ2-1; clone_size: .; d_call: TRBD1
cdr3_nt: TGTGCCAGCAGCTTAGTATTGGGAGACACCATATATTTT; cdr3_aa: CASSLVLGDTIYF; v_call: TRBV11-2; j_call: TRBJ1-3; clone_size: .; d_call: .
cdr3_nt: TGTGCCAGCGGGACTAGCGGGAACTCCTACGAGCAGTACTTC; cdr3_aa: CASGTSGNSYEQYF; v_call: TRBV19; j_call: TRBJ2-7; clone_size: few; d_call: TRBD2
cdr3_nt: TGTGCCAGCAGCTCCCGACACTCCCAGGGGAACACCATATATTTT; cdr3_aa: CASSSRHSQGNTIYF; v_call: TRBV11-2; j_call: TRBJ1-3; clone_size: .; d_call: .
cdr3_nt: TGTGCCAGCACCTTCACAGGGTACACCGGGGAGCTGTTTTTT; cdr3_aa: CASTFTGYTGELFF; v_call: TRBV6-6; j_call: TRBJ2-2; clone_size: few; d_call: .
cdr3_nt: TGTGCCAGCAGCTTAGGCGGGAGGAGCGAGCAGTACTTC; cdr3_aa: CASSLGGRSEQYF; v_call: TRBV11-2; j_call: TRBJ2-7; clone_size: .; d_call: TRBD2
cdr3_nt: TGTGCCAGCAGCTTCTTGGAGGGCTCTGGAAACACCATATATTTT; cdr3_aa: CASSFLEGSGNTIYF; v_call: TRBV14; j_call: TRBJ1-3; clone_size: .; d_call: .
cdr3_nt: TGTGCCAGCAGCCAAGAGGGGGACAGGCAGAACTATGGCTACACCTTC; cdr3_aa: CASSQEGDRQNYGYTF; v_call: TRBV4-2; j_call: TRBJ1-2; clone_size: .; d_call: TRBD1
cdr3_nt: TGTGCCAGCAGTTACTCGGGGGACAGTGGTAGCAATCAGCCCCAGCATTTT; cdr3_aa: CASSYSGDSGSNQPQHF; v_call: TRBV6-2/TRBV6-3; j_call: TRBJ1-5; clone_size: .; d_call: TRBD1
cdr3_nt: TGTGCCAGCAGTGACAGGGACTTCAGCAATCAGCCCCAGCATTTT; cdr3_aa: CASSDRDFSNQPQHF; v_call: TRBV2; j_call: TRBJ1-5; clone_size: .; d_call: .
cdr3_nt: TGTGCCATCAGTGTATACCGGGACAGTGATTTGGAAGAGCCCCAGCATTTT; cdr3_aa: CAISVYRDSDLEEPQHF; v_call: TRBV10-3; j_call: TRBJ1-5; clone_size: .; d_call: TRBD1
cdr3_nt: TGCGCCAGCAGCCCCGGGACAGGGGTTAGTGAAAAACTGTTTTTT; cdr3_aa: CASSPGTGVSEKLFF; v_call: TRBV5-1; j_call: TRBJ1-4; clone_size: .; d_call: TRBD1
cdr3_nt: TGTGCCAGCAGCTTACAGAAGTCCGGGGAGCTGTTTTTT; cdr3_aa: CASSLQKSGELFF; v_call: TRBV7-6; j_call: TRBJ2-2; clone_size: .; d_call: .
cdr3_nt: TGTGCCAGCAGCTTTAATAGCGGGAGTTACAATGAGCAGTTCTTC; cdr3_aa: CASSFNSGSYNEQFF; v_call: TRBV5-5; j_call: TRBJ2-1; clone_size: .; d_call: TRBD2
cdr3_nt: TGTGCCAGCTCACCCCGACAGGGTAGGACCGACTATGGCTACACCTTC; cdr3_aa: CASSPRQGRTDYGYTF; v_call: TRBV18; j_call: TRBJ1-2; clone_size: .; d_call: TRBD1
cdr3_nt: TGTGCCAGCTCTTTGCGGGGGCAAGAAAAACTGTTTTTT; cdr3_aa: CASSLRGQEKLFF; v_call: TRBV6-5; j_call: TRBJ1-4; clone_size: .; d_call: .
cdr3_nt: TGTGCCAGTAGTCTGATCGGACAGGGTGTCACAGATACGCAGTATTTT; cdr3_aa: CASSLIGQGVTDTQYF; v_call: TRBV19; j_call: TRBJ2-3; clone_size: .; d_call: TRBD1
cdr3_nt: TGTGCCAGCAGCTTGCCAGGGACAGGGCGCACAGATACGCAGTATTTT; cdr3_aa: CASSLPGTGRTDTQYF; v_call: TRBV5-4; j_call: TRBJ2-3; clone_size: .; d_call: TRBD1
cdr3_nt: TGTGCCAGCAGCTTGAGCGGGGTGCAGCAGTACTTC; cdr3_aa: CASSLSGVQQYF; v_call: TRBV12-3/TRBV12-4; j_call: TRBJ2-7; clone_size: .; d_call: TRBD2
cdr3_nt: TGTGCCTGGAGTGTAAGGGTCGGGGGTTCCTTGAATTTT; cdr3_aa: CAWSVRVGGSLNF; v_call: TRBV30; j_call: TRBJ1-5; clone_size: .; d_call: .
cdr3_nt: TGTGCCAGCAGTGAAGAATGGGGGCCCTATGGCTACACCTTC; cdr3_aa: CASSEEWGPYGYTF; v_call: TRBV6-1; j_call: TRBJ1-2; clone_size: .; d_call: .
cdr3_nt: TGTGCCACCAGGGCTAGCGGGAGTGGTGAGCAGTTCTTC; cdr3_aa: CATRASGSGEQFF; v_call: TRBV24-1; j_call: TRBJ2-1; clone_size: .; d_call: TRBD2
cdr3_nt: TGTGCCAGCAGCCCAGGACAGGCGATCACAGATACGCAGTATTTT; cdr3_aa: CASSPGQAITDTQYF; v_call: TRBV6-2/TRBV6-3; j_call: TRBJ2-3; clone_size: .; d_call: TRBD1
cdr3_nt: TGTGCCAGCAGCGTAGGGGTCTCCGGGGGCTACAATGAGCAGTTCTTC; cdr3_aa: CASSVGVSGGYNEQFF; v_call: TRBV9; j_call: TRBJ2-1; clone_size: .; d_call: .
cdr3_nt: TGTGCCTGGAGTGGTTCGGATACGCAGTATTTT; cdr3_aa: CAWSGSDTQYF; v_call: TRBV30; j_call: TRBJ2-3; clone_size: .; d_call: .
cdr3_nt: TGTGCCAGCAGTGCTGGACAGGGGGCGTTTGTAAAACTGTTTTTT; cdr3_aa: CASSAGQGAFVKLFF; v_call: TRBV28; j_call: TRBJ1-4; clone_size: few; d_call: TRBD1
cdr3_nt: TGTGCCAGCAAGGGGGAGGGGGCAGATACGCAGTATTTT; cdr3_aa: CASKGEGADTQYF; v_call: TRBV2; j_call: TRBJ2-3; clone_size: .; d_call: .
cdr3_nt: TGCGCCAGCAGTGGTCCGGGACAGGGAAGCAATGAGCAGTTCTTC; cdr3_aa: CASSGPGQGSNEQFF; v_call: TRBV10-1; j_call: TRBJ2-1; clone_size: .; d_call: TRBD1
cdr3_nt: TGTGCCAGCAGCCCCGCAGGAGCGGCGACTGGGGCCAACGTCCTGACTTTC; cdr3_aa: CASSPAGAATGANVLTF; v_call: TRBV7-3; j_call: TRBJ2-6; clone_size: .; d_call: .
cdr3_nt: TGCGCCAGCAGCCAAGATGTAGCGGGAGGGGGAGAGGGAGAGACCCAGTACTTC; cdr3_aa: CASSQDVAGGGEGETQYF; v_call: TRBV4-3; j_call: TRBJ2-5; clone_size: few; d_call: TRBD2
cdr3_nt: TGTGCCAGTAGTCCGGGACAGGGGTTTCAAGAGACCCAGTACTTC; cdr3_aa: CASSPGQGFQETQYF; v_call: TRBV19; j_call: TRBJ2-5; clone_size: .; d_call: TRBD1
cdr3_nt: TGTGCCACCAGCCCCCAAACAGGGGCACCCTCTAATCAGCCCCAGCATTTT; cdr3_aa: CATSPQTGAPSNQPQHF; v_call: TRBV15; j_call: TRBJ1-5; clone_size: .; d_call: TRBD1
cdr3_nt: TGCGCCAGCAGCTTGGATGGAGCCGGTTCTATCTACGAGCAGTACTTC; cdr3_aa: CASSLDGAGSIYEQYF; v_call: TRBV5-1; j_call: TRBJ2-7; clone_size: .; d_call: .
cdr3_nt: TGTGCCTGGAGTGTCAGGACAGGGGTGGGAACCGGGGAGCTGTTTTTT; cdr3_aa: CAWSVRTGVGTGELFF; v_call: TRBV30; j_call: TRBJ2-2; clone_size: .; d_call: TRBD1
cdr3_nt: TGTGCCAGCAGCCCCGGACTAGCGGGAACCTACGAGCAGTACTTC; cdr3_aa: CASSPGLAGTYEQYF; v_call: TRBV6-5; j_call: TRBJ2-7; clone_size: .; d_call: TRBD2
cdr3_nt: TGTGCCATCAGTGAACGGCAGACTTCCTACAATGAGCAGTTCTTC; cdr3_aa: CAISERQTSYNEQFF; v_call: TRBV10-3; j_call: TRBJ2-1; clone_size: .; d_call: .
cdr3_nt: TGTGCCAGCAGTCCCAGACTTGCAACTAATGAAAAACTGTTTTTT; cdr3_aa: CASSPRLATNEKLFF; v_call: TRBV2; j_call: TRBJ1-4; clone_size: .; d_call: .
cdr3_nt: TGTGCCAGCTCACCACCAGGCAGGGGGGCTGAAGCTTTCTTT; cdr3_aa: CASSPPGRGAEAFF; v_call: TRBV18; j_call: TRBJ1-1; clone_size: .; d_call: TRBD1
cdr3_nt: TGTGCCAGCAGCGTTCTCGGTGACAGGGCTGGAAACACCATATATTTT; cdr3_aa: CASSVLGDRAGNTIYF; v_call: TRBV9; j_call: TRBJ1-3; clone_size: .; d_call: TRBD1
cdr3_nt: TGTGCCAGCACTTCGACAGGGCTGAATTCACCCCTCCACTTT; cdr3_aa: CASTSTGLNSPLHF; v_call: TRBV6-5; j_call: TRBJ1-6; clone_size: .; d_call: TRBD1
cdr3_nt: TGTGCCAGCAGCCGATCTAGCGGGATACATTCAGATACGCAGTATTTT; cdr3_aa: CASSRSSGIHSDTQYF; v_call: TRBV7-9; j_call: TRBJ2-3; clone_size: .; d_call: TRBD2
cdr3_nt: TGCGCCAGCGCCAGCCGTAGCGTCGAGCAGTTCTTC; cdr3_aa: CASASRSVEQFF; v_call: TRBV5-1; j_call: TRBJ2-1; clone_size: .; d_call: .
cdr3_nt: TGTGCCAGCAGCTCGAACCTGGCGGGAGAGACCCAGTACTTC; cdr3_aa: CASSSNLAGETQYF; v_call: TRBV7-9; j_call: TRBJ2-5; clone_size: .; d_call: .